Listed below are T cell receptor beta chains from one sample, sequenced in a study of shared clonotypes between healthy human individuals. Assay: immunoSEQ multiplex PCR; the TCRdb copy retains only in-frame clones and omits some. The sample lists 800,000 to 950,000 clones; about 96% were seen once. Sequencing input: naive CD8+ T cells sorted from blood. These receptors were taken from a man in his thirties or forties in good health. Both conserved end residues are part of each CDR3. D genes are given only for firm matches. Size is stated for part of the rows, as once, few or many counts, or as a class when the clone is expanded.

V	D	size	length	J	DNA	CDR3
TRBV25-1	NA	NA	11	TRBJ2-5	TGTGCCAGCAGTCTTGGAGAGACCCAGTACTTC	CASSLGETQYF
TRBV7-2	NA	NA	15	TRBJ2-7	TGTGCCAGCAGCTTAATCTCGGTACCCTCCTACGAGCAGTACTTC	CASSLISVPSYEQYF
TRBV29-1	TRBD1	NA	15	TRBJ2-7	TGCAGCGTTGAAGAAGGGACAGGCGCGGACTACGAGCAGTACTTC	CSVEEGTGADYEQYF
TRBV4-3	NA	NA	16	TRBJ2-7	TGCGCCAGCAGCCAAGATAGGTGGACACCTTCCTACGAGCAGTACTTC	CASSQDRWTPSYEQYF
TRBV11-2	NA	NA	14	TRBJ2-1	TGTGCCAGCAGCTTCCGACTAGGAACTATTGAGCAGTTCTTC	CASSFRLGTIEQFF
TRBV7-9	TRBD2	NA	16	TRBJ2-7	TGTGCCAGCAGCCCGTGGACTAGCGGGATGGGCTACGAGCAGTACTTC	CASSPWTSGMGYEQYF
TRBV27	TRBD2	NA	15	TRBJ2-7	TGTGCCAGCAGTTTATCTAGCGGGAGCTCCTACGAGCAGTACTTC	CASSLSSGSSYEQYF
TRBV19	TRBD2	NA	15	TRBJ2-1	TGTGCCAGTAGTTCGACTAGCGGGAGGGCCAATGAGCAGTTCTTC	CASSSTSGRANEQFF
TRBV27	NA	NA	14	TRBJ2-6	TGTGCCAGCAGGAGGGGCTCTGGGGCCAACGTCCTGACTTTC	CASRRGSGANVLTF
TRBV11-2	TRBD2	NA	17	TRBJ2-1	TGTGCCAGCAGCCGCACAAGCGGGAGGGTACGTTACAATGAGCAGTTCTTC	CASSRTSGRVRYNEQFF
TRBV9	NA	once	16	TRBJ2-6	TGTGCCAGCAGCCGTACGGGGGGCGTTGGGGCCAACGTCCTGACTTTC	CASSRTGGVGANVLTF
TRBV5-1	NA	NA	15	TRBJ2-7	TGCGCCAGCAGCTTGGTGGGCGGTAGTTCCTACGAGCAGTACTTC	CASSLVGGSSYEQYF
TRBV2	NA	NA	14	TRBJ2-3	TGTGCCAGCAGTGATTCCCCGGGTGCGGATACGCAGTATTTT	CASSDSPGADTQYF
TRBV2	TRBD1	NA	11	TRBJ1-2	TGTGCCAGCACAGGGGGCTCTGGCTACACCTTC	CASTGGSGYTF
TRBV10-2	NA	NA	11	TRBJ2-1	TGCGCCAGCAGTATAGGGACAGAGCAGTTCTTC	CASSIGTEQFF
TRBV4-3	NA	NA	16	TRBJ1-2	TGCGCCAGCAGCCAAGGCACGGCGGGTCCTAACTATGGCTACACCTTC	CASSQGTAGPNYGYTF
TRBV6-1	NA	NA	11	TRBJ1-1	TGTGCCAGCAGTGCAGGGCTCAAAGCTTTCTTT	CASSAGLKAFF
TRBV7-9	TRBD1	NA	15	TRBJ2-7	TGTGCCAGCAGCTTAGCGGGGACAGGACACTACGAGCAGTACTTC	CASSLAGTGHYEQYF
TRBV9	TRBD1	NA	16	TRBJ2-5	TGTGCCAGCAGCGACGCGGACAGGGACCTCCAAGAGACCCAGTACTTC	CASSDADRDLQETQYF
TRBV19	NA	NA	13	TRBJ2-7	TGTGCCAGTAGTCCCCTCCAGGGGCACGAGCAGTACTTC	CASSPLQGHEQYF
TRBV2	TRBD1	NA	14	TRBJ2-7	TGTGCCAGCAGTCCTGGACAGGGAGCCGACGAGCAGTACTTC	CASSPGQGADEQYF
TRBV27	NA	NA	13	TRBJ2-7	TGTGCCAGCAGCTTAAGGGCAACCTACGAGCAGTACTTC	CASSLRATYEQYF
TRBV7-2	TRBD2	NA	18	TRBJ2-2	TGTGCCAGCAGCTCAGGACTAGCGGGAGTTCATGGCACCGGGGAGCTGTTTTTT	CASSSGLAGVHGTGELFF
TRBV7-9	NA	NA	16	TRBJ2-7	TGTGCCAGCAGCTCGACGGTTACAGGGAGCTCCTACGAGCAGTACTTC	CASSSTVTGSSYEQYF
TRBV7-3	TRBD1	NA	16	TRBJ2-5	TGTGCCAGCAGCCCATTCCCAGTACAGGGGACCGGGACCCAGTACTTC	CASSPFPVQGTGTQYF
TRBV11-2	TRBD1	NA	12	TRBJ2-7	TGTGCCAGCAGCTTAGGGAACCGACAGGGTTACTTC	CASSLGNRQGYF
TRBV4-3	TRBD2	NA	17	TRBJ2-1	TGCGCCAGCAGCCAAGATATGTCTAGCGGGAGGTGGGGTGAGCAGTTCTTC	CASSQDMSSGRWGEQFF
TRBV9	NA	NA	13	TRBJ2-1	TGTGCCAGCAGCGTTTTTTCCTACAATGAGCAGTTCTTC	CASSVFSYNEQFF
TRBV6-6	TRBD1	NA	14	TRBJ1-1	TGTGCCAGCAGCTGGGACAGCCCGAACACTGAAGCTTTCTTT	CASSWDSPNTEAFF
TRBV12-5	NA	NA	16	TRBJ2-5	TGTGCTAGTGTCTTTGCAGGAGGAGAAACGGCGGAGACCCAGTACTTC	CASVFAGGETAETQYF
TRBV7-9	NA	NA	15	TRBJ1-5	TGTGCCAGCAGCTCCCTTGACATAGACGGTCAGCCCCAGCATTTT	CASSSLDIDGQPQHF
TRBV4-1	TRBD2	NA	15	TRBJ2-1	TGCGCCAGCAGCCAAGGGCTAGCGGGAGCTTATGAGCAGTTCTTC	CASSQGLAGAYEQFF
TRBV28	TRBD1	NA	14	TRBJ2-7	TGTGCCAGCAGTCGACAGGGAACGTCCTACGAGCAGTACTTC	CASSRQGTSYEQYF
TRBV5-1	NA	NA	15	TRBJ2-2	TGCGCCAGCAGCCACAGGGAACCAAACACCGGGGAGCTGTTTTTT	CASSHREPNTGELFF
TRBV9	NA	NA	13	TRBJ1-4	TGTGCCAGCAGCGTAGGGGCCGGTTTGGAACTGTTTTTT	CASSVGAGLELFF
TRBV19	TRBD2	NA	17	TRBJ2-1	TGTGCCAGTAGTTCGAAAGTAGCGGGAGAGAGTTACAATGAGCAGTTCTTC	CASSSKVAGESYNEQFF
TRBV5-4	NA	NA	12	TRBJ2-3	TGTGCCAGCAGCTCCGGCACAGATACGCAGTATTTT	CASSSGTDTQYF
TRBV7-8	NA	NA	16	TRBJ2-2	TGTGCCAGCAGCTTTGGCATCCACGGCAACACCGGGGAGCTGTTTTTT	CASSFGIHGNTGELFF
TRBV27	TRBD1	NA	17	TRBJ1-1	TGTGCCAGCAGCCCAACCGGACAGGGCTACATGAACACTGAAGCTTTCTTT	CASSPTGQGYMNTEAFF
TRBV7-9	TRBD2	NA	16	TRBJ2-3	TGTGCCAGCAGCTTAATCCAACAGCGGGAGTTCTATACGCAGTATTTT	CASSLIQQREFYTQYF
TRBV7-6	TRBD2	NA	15	TRBJ2-7	TGTGCCAGCAGCTTAGGGAGCGGGGCCTCCTACGAGCAGTACTTC	CASSLGSGASYEQYF
TRBV7-8	TRBD1	NA	17	TRBJ2-2	TGTGCCAGCAGCCCGACTCCCGGGACAGTGAACACCGGGGAGCTGTTTTTT	CASSPTPGTVNTGELFF
TRBV5-1	TRBD2	NA	14	TRBJ2-7	TGCGCCAGCAGCGAGACTAGCGGGAGGGCCGAGCAGTACTTC	CASSETSGRAEQYF
TRBV27	TRBD1	NA	14	TRBJ2-5	TGTGCCAGCAGTTTGCTAGGGGGCGGGGAGACCCAGTACTTC	CASSLLGGGETQYF
TRBV4-1	NA	NA	13	TRBJ2-1	TGCGCCAGCAGCCAAGACCCAGGTGATGAGCAGTTCTTC	CASSQDPGDEQFF
TRBV7-2	NA	NA	15	TRBJ2-2	TGTGCCATTTACTCAGCGACACAAAACACCGGGGAGCTGTTTTTT	CAIYSATQNTGELFF
TRBV9	NA	NA	15	TRBJ1-3	TGTGCCAGCAGCGTAGACTACAGCTCTGGAAACACCATATATTTT	CASSVDYSSGNTIYF
TRBV7-3	NA	NA	15	TRBJ2-6	TGTGCCAGCAGCTTAATGGGGGGTGAGGCCAACGTCCTGACTTTC	CASSLMGGEANVLTF
TRBV19	NA	NA	13	TRBJ2-7	TGTGCCAGTTCTAGGGGCGGCTACTACGAGCAGTACTTC	CASSRGGYYEQYF
TRBV28	TRBD2	NA	15	TRBJ2-7	TGTGCCAGCAGTTTATGGAGCGGGGGAGCCTTCGAGCAGTACTTC	CASSLWSGGAFEQYF
TRBV4-1	TRBD1	NA	16	TRBJ2-2	TGCGCCAGCAGCCACGGACAGGGGGCGGCTACCGGGGAGCTGTTTTTT	CASSHGQGAATGELFF
TRBV28	TRBD2	NA	13	TRBJ2-1	TGTGCCAGCAGTTGGACTAGCCGCGGTGAGCAGTTCTTC	CASSWTSRGEQFF
TRBV30	TRBD2	NA	14	TRBJ2-7	TGTGCCTGGAGAAGAGGGCGGGGGGTCTACGAGCAGTACTTC	CAWRRGRGVYEQYF
TRBV5-4	TRBD2	NA	17	TRBJ2-1	TGTGCCAGCAGCCCCTACTGGCGGGAGGGCGCAAGCTATGAGCAGTTCTTC	CASSPYWREGASYEQFF
TRBV4-1	NA	NA	19	TRBJ2-3	TGCGCCAGCAGCCTGGGACCAGGGGGCGGGAGGGCCCTCGCAGATACGCAGTATTTT	CASSLGPGGGRALADTQYF
TRBV30	NA	NA	12	TRBJ2-2	TGTGCCTGGGACCTAGGCACCGGGGAGCTGTTTTTT	CAWDLGTGELFF
TRBV11-2	NA	NA	11	TRBJ1-4	TGTGCCAGCAGCTTACAAGGGCAGCTGTTTTTT	CASSLQGQLFF
TRBV11-3	NA	NA	13	TRBJ2-7	TGTGCCAGCAGCTTAGATGAGGCGGACGAGCAGTACTTC	CASSLDEADEQYF
TRBV9	NA	NA	15	TRBJ1-4	TGTGCCAGCAGCGTAGCCGGGGCTCGGAATGAAAAACTGTTTTTT	CASSVAGARNEKLFF
TRBV13	NA	NA	16	TRBJ2-7	TGTGCCAGCAGCGTCTGGGGTGGGGGGCCCCACTACGAGCAGTACTTC	CASSVWGGGPHYEQYF